This record covers a single T cell receptor beta chain. Its antigen remains unidentified. Genomic DNA served as template for TCR beta VDJ and CDR3 profiling. Each CDR3 protein gets one entry after TCRdb re-called the reads with MiXCR. The table lists some 160,000 distinct CDR3 sequences, less than 50% of them singletons, with roughly 30% in the top ten. Trimming removed 0 bases from V and 5 bases from J, with 19 bases in between. Per germline, CDR1 MNHNS and CDR2 SASEGT. The CDR3 covers 17 residues. This entry belongs to a study of CD8+CD57+ T cells in acquired aplastic anemia. Points from the study as a whole: Researchers reported that CD8+ Simpson's diversity was not significantly different in patients versus controls.

CD8+CD57+ cell expansion had been shown by flow cytometry in patients chosen for sequencing. Prior therapy had not been administered to any patient at the time of blood sampling. The source of this sequence is a human donor with aplastic anemia. The genes are TRBV6-1 and TRBJ1-1, with D possibly being TRBD1 (5 bases). Sample: sorted CD4+, CD8+, or CD8+CD57+ T cells (not recorded which) from PBMCs. The CDR3 is CASSEAPVRGQATEAFF. The CDR3 DNA reads as TGTGCCAGCAGTGAAGCCCCAGTCCGGGGCCAGGCAACTGAAGCTTTCTTT.